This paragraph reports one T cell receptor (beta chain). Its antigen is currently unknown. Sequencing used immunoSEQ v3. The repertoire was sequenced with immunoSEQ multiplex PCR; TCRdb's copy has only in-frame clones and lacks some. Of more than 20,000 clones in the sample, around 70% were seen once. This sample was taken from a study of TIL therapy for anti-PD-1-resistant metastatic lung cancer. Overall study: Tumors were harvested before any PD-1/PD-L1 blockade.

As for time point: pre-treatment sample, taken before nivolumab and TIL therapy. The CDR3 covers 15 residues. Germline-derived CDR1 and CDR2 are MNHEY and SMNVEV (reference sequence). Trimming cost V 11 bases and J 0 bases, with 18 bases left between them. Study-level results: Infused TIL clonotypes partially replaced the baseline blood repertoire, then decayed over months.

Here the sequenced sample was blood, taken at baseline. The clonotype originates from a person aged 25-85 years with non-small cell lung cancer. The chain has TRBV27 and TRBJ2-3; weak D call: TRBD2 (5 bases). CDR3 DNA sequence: TGTGCCTCCCAAAACTATGCGGGCAGCACAGATACGCAGTATTTT. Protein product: CASQNYAGSTDTQYF.